These 30 T cell receptor beta chains were sequenced from one sample in a study of beta chain features in type 1 diabetes (dated by TCRdb to the late 2010s). Library preparation used the immunoSEQ multiplex PCR assay. All of the isolated RNA was reverse transcribed with the High Capacity cDNA Reverse Transcription Kit, so expressed TCRB transcripts were sequenced. Imported from immuneACCESS, the table was reduced by TCRdb to in-frame sequences with V and J called. These copies leave out some clones; in studies compared against another copy, an unresolved V gene accounts for under half, and the cause of the remainder is not known. The sample includes 37,000 or so clones, with 45% to 50% observed a single time. The biggest ten clones account for 0.72% of the sample. The specimen was central memory CD4+ T cells from blood. Receptors were obtained from a woman under 30 in good health.

This rearrangement joins TRBV30 to TRBJ1-3; possibly TRBD1 for D (6 bases). The length of the CDR3 is 16 residues. Trimming removed 1 base from V and 4 bases from J, with 17 bases in between. Germline V gene lookup returns CDR1 GTSNPN and CDR2 SVGIG (reference sequence). CDR3 nucleotide sequence: TGTGCCTGGAGTGAAGGCGCGACAGGTCCCGGAAACACCATATATTTT. As protein: CAWSEGATGPGNTIYF.

The chain employs TRBV7-2 and TRBJ1-1; D possibly corresponds to TRBD1 (6 bases). CDR3 length: 14 amino acids. The V end lost 5 bases, the J end lost 1 base, and 11 bases lay between the germline ends. The V gene's germline CDR1 is SGHTA and CDR2 FQGNSA. In DNA, the CDR3 is TGTGCCAGCAGCCCAGGGGCCGCGAACACTGAAGCTTTCTTT. Translated, it gives CASSPGAANTEAFF.

V is TRBV6-4 and J is TRBJ1-1; 8 bases are shared with TRBD1. Trimming cost V 6 bases and J 0 bases; bases outside gene matches: 3. Germline loops: CDR1 MRHNA, CDR2 SNTAGT. The CDR3 length is 14 residues. CDR3 in amino acids: CASRKTGVNTEAFF. The CDR3 DNA reads as TGTGCCAGCAGGAAGACAGGGGTGAACACTGAAGCTTTCTTT.

This sequence joins TRBV5-4 and TRBJ2-7; the D is unclear. V shed 2 bases and J shed 3 bases, with 12 bases lying between them. There are 14 residues in the CDR3. The germline gives CDR1 SGHNT, CDR2 YYREEE (reference sequence). The CDR3 is CASSFSHNHYEQYF. CDR3 sequence (DNA): TGTGCCAGCAGCTTTTCACACAACCACTACGAGCAGTACTTC.

The V gene is TRBV27, the J gene TRBJ1-1; no definite D call. The CDR3 extends over 15 amino acids. Germline CDR1 and CDR2: MNHEY and SMNVEV (reference sequence). Trimming took 5 bases from V and 1 from J, leaving 14 bases between them. The chain's CDR3 is CASSTTPRGNTEAFF. Written as DNA, the CDR3 is TGTGCCAGCAGTACCACGCCTCGGGGGAACACTGAAGCTTTCTTT.

This chain connects TRBV21-1 to TRBJ2-3; the table's D call, TRBD2, was not checked against the DNA. TRBV21-1 is reported as a pseudogene. The CDR3 covers 16 residues. The CDR3 is CASTPGAALSTDTQYF. CDR3 DNA sequence: TGTGCCAGCACCCCGGGAGCAGCCCTCAGCACAGATACGCAGTATTTT.

V gene TRBV2 combines with J gene TRBJ2-5; 8 bases match TRBD2. The CDR3 length is 17 residues. V was pared by 0 bases and J by 1 base, with 7 bases of the junction left unmatched. Germline V gene sequence: CDR1 SNHLY, CDR2 FYNNEI. The CDR3 loop is CASSEATGLAGQETQYF. The CDR3 DNA sequence: TGTGCCAGCAGTGAAGCAACCGGACTAGCCGGCCAAGAGACCCAGTACTTC.

The chain has TRBV5-1 and TRBJ2-7; TRBD2 agrees at 7 bases. Germline CDR1 reads SGHRS; CDR2 reads YFSETQ. The CDR3 sequence is 16 residues long. Trimming took 0 bases from V and 0 from J; bases not matched to a gene: 6. Here the CDR3 reads CASSLAPIAGSYEQYF. The CDR3 coding sequence is TGCGCCAGCAGCTTGGCCCCTATAGCGGGCTCCTACGAGCAGTACTTC.

In this sample, this clone turned up once. The chain is built from TRBV18 and TRBJ1-6; TRBD1 is a possible D gene (6 bases). Trimming cost V 3 bases and J 10 bases, with 22 bases left between them. The CDR3 runs to 17 residues. The germline V gene encodes CDR1 KGHSH and CDR2 LQKENI. CDR3 coding DNA: TGTGCCAGCTCACCTCGGGAAACGACAGGCTCAGGGTCACCCCTCCACTTT. It is translated as CASSPRETTGSGSPLHF.

This clone was seen only a few times. The genes are TRBV10-3 and TRBJ2-7, with 10 bases matching TRBD2. The CDR3 length is 16 residues. The germline V gene has CDR1 ENHRY and CDR2 SYGVKD. The junction had 13 bases not matched to a gene; V was cut back by 9 bases and J by 2 bases. Here the CDR3 reads CAIAGTSASLTYEQYF. The CDR3 DNA follows: TGTGCCATTGCCGGGACTAGCGCAAGCCTAACCTACGAGCAGTACTTC.

The genes are TRBV19 and TRBJ2-7; the match to TRBD2 covers 10 bases. The trim removed 10 bases at V and 5 bases at J, leaving 8 bases unmatched. Germline-derived CDR1 and CDR2 are LNHDA and SQIVND (reference sequence). The CDR3 runs to 13 residues. The DNA for the CDR3 is TGTGCCACAGATAGCGGGAGGTTCGACGAGCAGTACTTC. The encoded protein is CATDSGRFDEQYF.

The genes are TRBV30 and TRBJ2-1, with 10 nucleotides matching TRBD1. The CDR3 is 13 amino acids. CDR1 GTSNPN and CDR2 SVGIG come from the germline V gene (reference sequence). V lost 6 bases to trimming and J lost 8 bases; unmatched junction nucleotides: 7. The CDR3 DNA reads TGTGCCTGCCCCCGGACAGGGGGGGATGAGCAGTTCTTC. Encoded protein: CACPRTGGDEQFF.

This clone was observed a handful of times. V usage is TRBV7-2 and J usage is TRBJ1-1, with 11 nucleotides matching TRBD1. Trimming cost V 4 bases and J 11 bases; bases outside gene matches: 6. This CDR3 region has 13 residues. Per germline, CDR1 SGHTA and CDR2 FQGNSA. The CDR3: CASSSDRGLPAFF. DNA for the CDR3: TGTGCCAGCAGCTCGGACAGGGGGCTTCCCGCTTTCTTT.

In this sample, this clone turned up a few times. Distinct nucleotide sequences in the sample also encode this CDR3. DNA for the CDR3: TGTGCCTGGAGTGTATGGGGGGGAGACACTGAAGCTTTCTTT. This translates into CAWSVWGGDTEAFF. The rearrangement links TRBV30 to TRBJ1-1; possibly TRBD1 for D (5 bases). This CDR3 has 14 amino acids. CDR1 GTSNPN and CDR2 SVGIG come from the germline V gene (reference sequence). V lost 0 bases, J lost 3 bases, and 11 bases lay in between.

Details on this clone: The same CDR3 arises from other DNA sequences in this sample as well. This rearrangement joins TRBV18 to TRBJ1-5; no reliable D call. With 2 bases removed from V and 7 bases from J, the gap between germline ends came to 12 bases. The germline CDR1 and CDR2 sequences are KGHSH and LQKENI. The CDR3 runs 14 residues. The CDR3 sequence: CASSPDTSTQPQHF. The CDR3 bases are TGTGCCAGCTCACCAGACACTTCAACCCAGCCCCAGCATTTT.

As DNA, the CDR3 is TGTGCCAGCAGCAACAGGGACCAGACTGAAGCTTTCTTT. Its translation: CASSNRDQTEAFF. This sequence joins TRBV5-5 and TRBJ1-1; D is perhaps TRBD1 (6 bases). The CDR3 has 13 residues. Trimming removed 4 bases from V and 5 bases from J, with 12 bases in between. CDR1 and CDR2 (germline): SGHKS, YYEKEE (reference sequence). The full variable domain, in which reference TRBV5-5 and TRBJ1-1 provide the parts outside the CDR3, is DAGVTQSPTHLIKTRGQQVTLRCSPISGHKSVSWYQQVLGQGPQFIFQYYEKEERGRGNFPDRFSARQFPNYSSELNVNALLLGDSALYLCASSNRDQTEAFFGQGTRLTVV.

The sample holds a few counts of this clone. V and J are TRBV6-6 and TRBJ1-4; TRBD1 matches 10 bases. Germline V gives CDR1 MNHNY, CDR2 SVGAGI (reference sequence). Unmatched junction bases numbered 2, after V lost 2 bases and J lost 5 bases. CDR3 length equals 15 residues. As DNA, the CDR3 is TGTGCCAGCAGTTACCCGGGACAGGGGAATGAAAAACTGTTTTTT. Encoded protein: CASSYPGQGNEKLFF.

This chain joins TRBV14 and TRBJ2-5; tentative D call: TRBD2 (6 bases). The CDR3 has 14 residues. Germline V gene sequence: CDR1 SGHDN, CDR2 FVKESK. Trimming stripped 5 bases from V and 0 bases from J, with 10 bases between. In nucleotides, the CDR3 is TGTGCCAGCAGCGGCCGGGACTACCAAGAGACCCAGTACTTC. Translation: CASSGRDYQETQYF.

The genes are TRBV2 and TRBJ2-1; 7 bases line up with TRBD2. The CDR3 sequence is 13 residues long. Germline V gene data show CDR1 as SNHLY and CDR2 as FYNNEI. J was trimmed by 5 bases and V by 8 bases; bases with no gene match: 6. The CDR3 DNA is TGTGCCAGCTGGGGGGGAGATCACAATGAGCAGTTCTTC. Translated: CASWGGDHNEQFF.

This clone came up a few times. The gene calls are TRBV5-1 and TRBJ2-7; possibly TRBD1 for D (5 bases). The V gene lost 4 bases and the J gene lost 1 base, with 9 bases spanning the gap. The CDR3 consists of 13 residues. Germline CDR1 reads SGHRS; CDR2 reads YFSETQ. The CDR3, as DNA: TGCGCCAGCAGCCGGACACAGTCCTACGAGCAGTACTTC. It is translated as CASSRTQSYEQYF.

This chain uses TRBV25-1 with TRBJ1-3, with D tentatively TRBD1 (6 bases). There are 15 residues in the CDR3. Trimming took off 7 bases at V and 2 bases at J, with 15 bases between the two ends. CDR1 MGHDK and CDR2 SYGVNS come from the germline V gene. CDR3: CASTEGTTAGNTIYF. CDR3 in DNA: TGTGCCAGCACCGAAGGGACAACCGCTGGAAACACCATATATTTT.

The table lists this clone with a few counts. The V and J genes are TRBV29-1 and TRBJ2-1; 9 nucleotides align to TRBD1. The germline CDR1 and CDR2 sequences are SQVTM and ANQGSEA. The CDR3 runs 16 residues. V trimming: 4 bases; J trimming: 2 bases; junction bases outside the gene matches: 9. CDR3 protein: CSVGGPGTGTYNEQFF. The CDR3 DNA follows: TGCAGCGTTGGTGGCCCCGGGACAGGGACCTACAATGAGCAGTTCTTC.

This clone has a handful of counts. J is TRBJ1-6 and V is TRBV14, with 8 bases matching TRBD1. Germline V gene lookup returns CDR1 SGHDN and CDR2 FVKESK. The CDR3 extends over 18 amino acids. The trim removed 4 bases at V and 7 bases at J, leaving 15 bases unmatched. In DNA form, the CDR3 reads TGTGCCAGCAGCCTGTTTTCTACAGGGGGGAGAAGGAATTCACCCCTCCACTTT. It translates to CASSLFSTGGRRNSPLHF.

This clone was seen just once. V usage is TRBV19 and J usage is TRBJ2-7; 9 positions match TRBD2. The germline CDR1 and CDR2 sequences are LNHDA and SQIVND (reference sequence). This CDR3 spans 14 amino acids. V was pared by 7 bases and J by 0 bases, with 4 bases of the junction left unmatched. CDR3 coding DNA: TGTGCCAGTATGCGACTAGCGGACTCCTACGAGCAGTACTTC. This sequence encodes CASMRLADSYEQYF.

This clone was seen only a few times. V and J are TRBV6-5 and TRBJ2-2; no reliable D call. The CDR3 runs to 14 residues. CDR1 and CDR2 from the germline V gene are MNHEY and SVGAGI. The V gene lost 3 bases and the J gene lost 6 bases, with 11 bases spanning the gap. CDR3 protein: CASSYFRGAGELFF. CDR3 DNA: TGTGCCAGCAGTTATTTCCGAGGCGCCGGGGAGCTGTTTTTT.

The gene calls are TRBV5-6 and TRBJ2-5; 12 nucleotides align to TRBD2. Looked up from germline, CDR1 is SGHDT and CDR2 is YYEEEE. The junction had 13 bases not matched to a gene; V was cut back by 9 bases and J by 4 bases. CDR3 size: 16 residues. CDR3 amino acids: CATFSWASGGGETQYF. CDR3 DNA: TGTGCCACCTTCTCGTGGGCTAGCGGGGGGGGAGAGACCCAGTACTTC.

The sample holds a few counts of this clone. The chain employs TRBV4-1 and TRBJ2-7; 10 bases match TRBD1. V lost 1 base, J lost 6 bases, and 6 bases stayed unmatched. This CDR3 is 15 amino acids long. Germline CDR1 MGHRA, CDR2 YSYEKL. In nucleotides, the CDR3 is TGCGCCAGCAGCCAAGGGGGGACAGGGGTCTCCGAGCAGTACTTC. Protein sequence: CASSQGGTGVSEQYF.

This clone was seen more than once but under ten times. The CDR3 DNA reads as TGTGCCAGCAGTGATCCCGCAACCGGGACTAACTATGGCTACACCTTC. Translation: CASSDPATGTNYGYTF. This chain links TRBV25-1 with TRBJ1-2; D is uncertain. The CDR3 loop spans 16 amino acids. The V end was cut by 3 bases, the J end by 0 bases, with 14 bases between. Germline CDR1 and CDR2: MGHDK and SYGVNS.

This chain connects TRBV11-2 to TRBJ2-1, with 12 bases that match TRBD2. Trimming at V came to 4 bases and at J to 6 bases, leaving 4 bases not matched to a gene. The CDR3 spans 15 residues. Germline values: CDR1 SGHAT, CDR2 FQNNGV. This CDR3 reads CASSSRTSGINEQFF. CDR3 DNA sequence: TGTGCCAGCAGCTCCCGGACTAGCGGGATCAATGAGCAGTTCTTC.

The V call is TRBV7-9, the J call TRBJ2-1; 7 bases map to TRBD2. The V gene's germline CDR1 is SEHNR and CDR2 FQNEAQ (reference sequence). CDR3 length: 14 residues. With V trimmed by 1 base and J by 6 bases, 3 bases remained unmatched. CDR3 DNA sequence: TGTGCCAGCAGCTTAGACACGGGGGGCAATGAGCAGTTCTTC. Translation: CASSLDTGGNEQFF.